Here is one TCR beta chain with its context. Its antigen is unknown. An end of the junction does not agree with germline; a read error may underlie this. The sample comes from a study of cytomegalovirus exposure and HLA in healthy donors. Findings of the study overall: Later, an analysis found that common viral pathogens appeared to be linked with several of the most significant clusters. From TCR beta sequences, most subjects' HLA-A and HLA-B alleles were reportedly predicted accurately.

Looked up from germline, CDR1 is SNHLY and CDR2 is FYNNEI. This CDR3 spans 14 amino acids. Researchers ran the PCR with 60 Vbeta and 13 Jbeta primers. This table comes from immunoSEQ multiplex PCR, and its TCRdb copy is limited to in-frame clones, with some not included. The sample holds about 200,000 clones, 70% to 85% seen once. This chain links TRBV2 with TRBJ1-5; TRBD1 aligns across 9 bases. The sequence was collected from a man aged 35-49 years in good health and CMV-seropositive. Sample: PBMCs. The CDR3 DNA reads as TGTGCCAGCAGTTACAGGGGGCACGACGTGGGGAACTATTTT. It encodes CASSYRGHDVGNYF.